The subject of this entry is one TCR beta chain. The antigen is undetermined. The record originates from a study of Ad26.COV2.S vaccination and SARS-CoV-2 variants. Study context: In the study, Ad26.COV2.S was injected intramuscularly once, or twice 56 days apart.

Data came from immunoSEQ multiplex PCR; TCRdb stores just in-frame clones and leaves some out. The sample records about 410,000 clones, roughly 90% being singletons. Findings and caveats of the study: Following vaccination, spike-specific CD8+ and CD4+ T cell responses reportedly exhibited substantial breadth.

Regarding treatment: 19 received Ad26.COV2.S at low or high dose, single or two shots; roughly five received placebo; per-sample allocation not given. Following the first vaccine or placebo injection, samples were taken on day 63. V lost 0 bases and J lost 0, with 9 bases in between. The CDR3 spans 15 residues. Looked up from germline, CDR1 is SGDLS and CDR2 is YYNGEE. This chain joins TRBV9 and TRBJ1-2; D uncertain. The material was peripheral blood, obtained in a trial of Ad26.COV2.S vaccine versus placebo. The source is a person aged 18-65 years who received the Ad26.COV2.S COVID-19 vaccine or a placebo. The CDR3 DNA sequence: TGTGCCAGCAGCGTAGAGGGAAATTCTAACTATGGCTACACCTTC. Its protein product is CASSVEGNSNYGYTF. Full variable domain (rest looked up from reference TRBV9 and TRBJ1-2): DSGVTQTPKHLITATGQRVTLRCSPRSGDLSVYWYQQSLDQGLQFLIQYYNGEERAKGNILERFSAQQFPDLHSELNLSSLELGDSALYFCASSVEGNSNYGYTFGSGTRLTVV.